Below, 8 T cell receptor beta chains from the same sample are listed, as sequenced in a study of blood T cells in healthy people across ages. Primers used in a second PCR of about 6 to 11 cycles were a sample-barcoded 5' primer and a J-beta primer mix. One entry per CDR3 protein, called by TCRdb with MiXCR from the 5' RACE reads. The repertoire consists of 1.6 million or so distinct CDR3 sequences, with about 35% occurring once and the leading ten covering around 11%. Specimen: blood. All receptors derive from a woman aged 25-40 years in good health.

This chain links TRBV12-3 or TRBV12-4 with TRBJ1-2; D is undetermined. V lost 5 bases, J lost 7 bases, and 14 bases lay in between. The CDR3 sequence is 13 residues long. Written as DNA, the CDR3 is TGTGCCAGCAGTCGACCCCTTCTAAGTGGCTACACCTTC. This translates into CASSRPLLSGYTF.

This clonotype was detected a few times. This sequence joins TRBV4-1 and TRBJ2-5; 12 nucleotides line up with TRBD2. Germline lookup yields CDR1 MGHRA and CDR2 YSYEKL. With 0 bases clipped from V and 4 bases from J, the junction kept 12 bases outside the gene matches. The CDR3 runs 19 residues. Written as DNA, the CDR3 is TGCGCCAGCAGCCAAGATCGGGCGGCTAGCGGGGGGGCCAGAGAGACCCAGTACTTC. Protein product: CASSQDRAASGGARETQYF.

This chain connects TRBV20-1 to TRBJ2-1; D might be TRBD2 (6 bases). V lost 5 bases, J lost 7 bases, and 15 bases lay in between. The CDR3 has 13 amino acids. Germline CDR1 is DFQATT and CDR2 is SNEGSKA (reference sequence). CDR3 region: CSAPPTRKNEQFF. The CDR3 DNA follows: TGCAGTGCTCCCCCGACTAGAAAGAATGAGCAGTTCTTC.

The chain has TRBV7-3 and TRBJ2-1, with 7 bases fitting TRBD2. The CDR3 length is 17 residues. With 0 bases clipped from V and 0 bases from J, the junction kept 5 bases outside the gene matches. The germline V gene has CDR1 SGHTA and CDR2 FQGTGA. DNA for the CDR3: TGTGCCAGCAGCTTAACTAGCGGGTATAGCTCCTACAATGAGCAGTTCTTC. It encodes CASSLTSGYSSYNEQFF.

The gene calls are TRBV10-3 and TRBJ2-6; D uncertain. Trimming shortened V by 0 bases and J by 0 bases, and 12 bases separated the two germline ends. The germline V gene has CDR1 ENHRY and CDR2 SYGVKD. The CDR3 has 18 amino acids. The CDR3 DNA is TGTGCCATCAGTGAGTCTTCGATTGCCCTCTCTGGGGCCAACGTCCTGACTTTC. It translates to CAISESSIALSGANVLTF.

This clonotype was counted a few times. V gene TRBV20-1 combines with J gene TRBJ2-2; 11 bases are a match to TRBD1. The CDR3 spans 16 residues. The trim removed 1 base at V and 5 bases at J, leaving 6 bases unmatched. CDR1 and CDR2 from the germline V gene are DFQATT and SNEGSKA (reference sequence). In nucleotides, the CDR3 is TGCAGTGCTAGAGGGGGACAGGGGGGAAGAACCGGGGAGCTGTTTTTT. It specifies CSARGGQGGRTGELFF.

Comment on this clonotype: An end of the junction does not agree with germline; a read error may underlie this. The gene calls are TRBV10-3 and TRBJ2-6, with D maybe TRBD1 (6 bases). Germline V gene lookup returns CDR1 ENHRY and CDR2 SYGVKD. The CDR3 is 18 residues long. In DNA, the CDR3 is TGTGCCATCAGTGAGTCTATAGTTCAGGGGTCTGGGGCCAACGTCCGGACTTTC. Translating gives CAISESIVQGSGANVRTF.

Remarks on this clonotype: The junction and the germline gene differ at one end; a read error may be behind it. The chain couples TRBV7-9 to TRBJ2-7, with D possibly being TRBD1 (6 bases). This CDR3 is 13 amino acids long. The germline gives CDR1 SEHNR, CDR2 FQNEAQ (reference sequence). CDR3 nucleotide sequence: TGTGCCGCTTCTATCGGGCAGGGGAACGAGCGGTACTTC. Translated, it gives CAASIGQGNERYF.